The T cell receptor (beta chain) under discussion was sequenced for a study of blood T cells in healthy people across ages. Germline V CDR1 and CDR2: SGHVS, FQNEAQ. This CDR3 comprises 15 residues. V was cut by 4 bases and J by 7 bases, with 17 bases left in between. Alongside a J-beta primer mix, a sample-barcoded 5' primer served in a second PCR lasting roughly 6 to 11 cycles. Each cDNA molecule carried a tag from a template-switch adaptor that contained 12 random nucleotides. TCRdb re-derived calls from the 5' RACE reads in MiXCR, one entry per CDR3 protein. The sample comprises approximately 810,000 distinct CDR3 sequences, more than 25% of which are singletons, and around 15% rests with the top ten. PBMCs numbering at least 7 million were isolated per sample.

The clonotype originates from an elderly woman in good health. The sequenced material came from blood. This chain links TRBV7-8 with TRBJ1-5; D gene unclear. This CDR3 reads CASSSPGGFSQPQHF. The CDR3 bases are TGTGCCAGCAGCTCACCGGGAGGGTTTAGCCAGCCCCAGCATTTT.